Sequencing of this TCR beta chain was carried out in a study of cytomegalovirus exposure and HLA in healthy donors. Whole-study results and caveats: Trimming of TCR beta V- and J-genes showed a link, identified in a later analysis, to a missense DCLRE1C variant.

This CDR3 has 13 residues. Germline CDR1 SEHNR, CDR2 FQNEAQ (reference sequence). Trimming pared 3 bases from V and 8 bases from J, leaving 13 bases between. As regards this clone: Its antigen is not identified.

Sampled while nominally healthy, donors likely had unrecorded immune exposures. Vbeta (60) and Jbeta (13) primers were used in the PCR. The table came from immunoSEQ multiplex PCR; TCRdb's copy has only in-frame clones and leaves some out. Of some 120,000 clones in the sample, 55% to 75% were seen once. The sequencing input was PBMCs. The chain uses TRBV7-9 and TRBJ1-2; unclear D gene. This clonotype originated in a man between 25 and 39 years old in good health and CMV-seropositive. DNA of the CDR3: TGTGCCAGCAGCTTTACTACGGTTCCCGGCTACACCTTC. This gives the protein CASSFTTVPGYTF.